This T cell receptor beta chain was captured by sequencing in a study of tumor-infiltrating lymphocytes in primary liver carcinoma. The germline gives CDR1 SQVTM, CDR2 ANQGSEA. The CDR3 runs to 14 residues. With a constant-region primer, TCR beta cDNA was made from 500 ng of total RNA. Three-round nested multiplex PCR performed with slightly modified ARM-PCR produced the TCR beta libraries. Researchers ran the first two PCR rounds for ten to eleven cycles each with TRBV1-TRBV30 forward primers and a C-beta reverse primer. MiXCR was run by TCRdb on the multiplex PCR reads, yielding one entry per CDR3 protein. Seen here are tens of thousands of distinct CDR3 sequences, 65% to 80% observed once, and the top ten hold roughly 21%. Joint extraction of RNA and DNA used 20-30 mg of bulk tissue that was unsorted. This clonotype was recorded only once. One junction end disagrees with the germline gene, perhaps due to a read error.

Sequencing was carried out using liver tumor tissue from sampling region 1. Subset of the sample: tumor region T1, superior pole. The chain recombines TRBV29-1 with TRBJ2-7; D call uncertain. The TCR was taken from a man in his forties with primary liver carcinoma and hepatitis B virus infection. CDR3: CSAREGSKGYEQCF. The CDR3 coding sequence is TGCAGCGCACGAGAAGGAAGCAAGGGCTACGAGCAGTGCTTC.